Below are 19 T cell receptor beta chains sequenced from a single sample in a study of persistence of HIV-infected CD4 T cells. The antigens these receptors bind are not known. Cells were stimulated with CMV-infected fibroblast lysates at 10 ug/mL. CD40L/CD69 double-negative CD45RO-high memory CD4+ T cells were collected. The libraries were made with immunoSEQ version 4 in survey mode. Here immunoSEQ multiplex PCR was the method, and the copy in TCRdb shows in-frame clones only, minus some. The table lists roughly 30,000 clones, roughly 78% of them singletons. Sample: CD4+ T cells sorted from PBMCs after roughly 20-hour stimulation, taken from a patient who received antiretroviral therapy. These receptors originate from an adult woman with HIV who was CMV-seropositive.

The chain carries TRBV6-2 or TRBV6-3 and TRBJ1-2; TRBD1 matches 7 bases. The junction had 7 bases not matched to a gene; V was cut back by 8 bases and J by 7 bases. The germline gives CDR1 MNHEY, CDR2 SVGEGT. The CDR3 is 12 residues long. Here the CDR3 reads CASRQGQRGYTF. In DNA form, the CDR3 reads TGTGCCAGCCGCCAGGGACAGCGTGGCTACACCTTC.

The rearrangement links TRBV7-9 to TRBJ2-5, with D perhaps matching TRBD1 (6 bases). Trimming shortened V by 0 bases and J by 3 bases, and 11 bases separated the two germline ends. Germline V gene sequence: CDR1 SEHNR, CDR2 FQNEAQ (reference sequence). The CDR3 is made up of 15 amino acids. The CDR3, as DNA: TGTGCCAGCAGCTTAGCGAGTGCAGGGGAAGAGACCCAGTACTTC. Translation gives CASSLASAGEETQYF.

V usage is TRBV24-1 and J usage is TRBJ2-2, with TRBD2 as a possible D gene (5 bases). Trimming removed 9 bases from V and 9 bases from J, with 16 bases in between. Germline V gene sequence: CDR1 KGHDR, CDR2 SFDVKD. CDR3 length: 13 amino acids. This CDR3 is CATGSTGSRELFF. In nucleotides, the CDR3 is TGTGCCACCGGGAGCACCGGGTCAAGGGAGCTGTTTTTT.

The chain has TRBV12-3 or TRBV12-4 and TRBJ1-1; D is perhaps TRBD1 (5 bases). This CDR3 is built from 12 residues. Trimming left V 5 bases short and J 6 bases short, with 10 bases between. The CDR3 region has the DNA TGTGCCAGCAGTCGTCAGGGCTCTGAAGCTTTCTTT. Translated: CASSRQGSEAFF.

The gene calls are TRBV7-9 and TRBJ2-3, with D hard to call. Trimming cost V 1 base and J 7 bases, with 6 bases left between them. The CDR3 is 12 amino acids. Germline V gives CDR1 SEHNR, CDR2 FQNEAQ (reference sequence). This chain's CDR3 is CASSLDFHTQYF. The CDR3 region has the DNA TGTGCCAGCAGCTTAGACTTTCATACGCAGTATTTT.

This clone was observed a single time. The genes are TRBV5-1 and TRBJ1-2, with D maybe TRBD1 (5 bases). Germline CDR1 is SGHRS and CDR2 is YFSETQ. V gave up 0 bases and J gave up 5 bases, with 14 bases separating them. CDR3 length: 15 residues. The CDR3 DNA follows: TGCGCCAGCAGCTTGGATGTGAGGGGCCTGTATGGCTACACCTTC. This encodes CASSLDVRGLYGYTF.

The V and J genes are TRBV6-5 and TRBJ1-6; D is uncertain. CDR1 and CDR2 from the germline V gene are MNHEY and SVGAGI. The CDR3 contains 15 residues. Between the trimmed V and J ends, which lost 7 bases and 5 bases, there was a span of 15 bases. The CDR3 sequence: CASTKWHNDNSPLHF. The CDR3 region has the DNA TGTGCCAGCACTAAATGGCACAATGATAATTCACCCCTCCACTTT.

This clone was picked up one time. The V call is TRBV4-1, the J call TRBJ1-4; D is uncertain. Germline values: CDR1 MGHRA, CDR2 YSYEKL. Trimming removed 6 bases from V and 3 bases from J, with 11 bases in between. The CDR3 is 14 residues long. Here the CDR3 reads CASRTVFSNEKLFF. The DNA of the CDR3 is TGCGCCAGCAGGACTGTCTTTTCTAATGAAAAACTGTTTTTT.

This clone occurred once. The chain is built from TRBV14 and TRBJ1-6; D is undetermined. Germline V gene lookup returns CDR1 SGHDN and CDR2 FVKESK. The CDR3 runs to 14 residues. Trimming removed 1 base at V and 10 bases at J, with 11 bases between. For the CDR3, the DNA is TGTGCCAGCAGCCAAGTGGCGGACGTATCACCCCTCCACTTT. Translating it yields CASSQVADVSPLHF.

The chain recombines TRBV2 with TRBJ2-2; 7 bases agree with TRBD2. Germline V gives CDR1 SNHLY, CDR2 FYNNEI. CDR3 length: 16 residues. Unmatched junction bases numbered 5, after V lost 3 bases and J lost 1 base. The CDR3 reads CASSDDGRENTGELFF. The CDR3 bases are TGTGCCAGCAGTGACGATGGGAGGGAGAACACCGGGGAGCTGTTTTTT. Full variable domain (outside the CDR3, taken from reference TRBV2 and TRBJ2-2): EPEVTQTPSHQVTQMGQEVILRCVPISNHLYFYWYRQILGQKVEFLVSFYNNEISEKSEIFDDQFSVERPDGSNFTLKIRSTKLEDSAMYFCASSDDGRENTGELFFGEGSRLTVL.

The CDR3 sequence is CASSIGGGWEQYF. As DNA, the CDR3 is TGTGCCAGCAGCATAGGGGGAGGGTGGGAGCAGTACTTC. The chain combines TRBV7-2 with TRBJ2-7; TRBD2 is a possible D gene (7 bases). Germline values: CDR1 SGHTA, CDR2 FQGNSA. The V gene lost 5 bases and the J gene lost 7 bases, with 15 bases spanning the gap. The CDR3 totals 13 residues. Full variable domain (outside the CDR3, taken from reference TRBV7-2 and TRBJ2-7): GAGVSQSPSNKVTEKGKDVELRCDPISGHTALYWYRQSLGQGLEFLIYFQGNSAPDKSGLPSDRFSAERTGGSVSTLTIQRTQQEDSAVYLCASSIGGGWEQYFGPGTRLTVT.

The chain has TRBV7-2 and TRBJ1-2; D gene unclear. CDR3 size: 13 residues. The V gene lost 2 bases and the J gene lost 1 base, with 5 bases spanning the gap. CDR1 and CDR2 (germline): SGHTA, FQGNSA. CDR3 in amino acids: CASSLQSNYGYTF. The CDR3, as DNA: TGTGCCAGCAGCTTACAGAGTAACTATGGCTACACCTTC.

The chain links TRBV7-2 to TRBJ1-6; D not certain. V gave up 8 bases and J gave up 2 bases, with 10 bases separating them. Germline V gene lookup returns CDR1 SGHTA and CDR2 FQGNSA. The CDR3 contains 14 residues. The CDR3 reads CASSRSPYNSPLHF. In DNA form, the CDR3 reads TGTGCCAGCTCCCGGTCACCCTATAATTCACCCCTCCACTTT.

V and J are TRBV2 and TRBJ2-3; D may match TRBD1 or TRBD2 (5 bases each). The germline gives CDR1 SNHLY, CDR2 FYNNEI. CDR3 length: 13 residues. CDR3 loop: CARGAGRSDTQYF. CDR3 nucleotides: TGTGCTAGAGGGGCAGGGAGATCAGATACGCAGTATTTT.

The chain links TRBV18 to TRBJ1-2; unclear D gene. V dropped 1 base and J dropped 4 bases, with 10 bases sitting between them. In germline, CDR1 is KGHSH, CDR2 LQKENI. This CDR3 region has 14 residues. Here the CDR3 DNA reads TGTGCCAGCTCACCACTGAAGGGCTCCTATGGCTACACCTTC. It is translated as CASSPLKGSYGYTF.

The gene calls are TRBV6-4 and TRBJ2-3; TRBD2 agrees at 11 bases. Per germline, CDR1 MRHNA and CDR2 SNTAGT. CDR3 length: 15 amino acids. V lost 5 bases, J lost 6 bases, and 7 bases stayed unmatched. This CDR3 reads CASSFSGGAYDTQYF. The CDR3 DNA reads as TGTGCCAGCAGTTTTAGCGGGGGGGCCTACGATACGCAGTATTTT.

The V and J genes are TRBV5-1 and TRBJ1-1, with TRBD1 as a possible D gene (5 bases). The CDR3 has 15 residues. Germline assignment: CDR1 SGHRS and CDR2 YFSETQ. Trimming cost V 1 base and J 0 bases, with 10 bases left between them. In DNA form, the CDR3 reads TGCGCCAGCAGCTTGATCGGGGACGTGAACACTGAAGCTTTCTTT. Amino acid sequence: CASSLIGDVNTEAFF.

The chain employs TRBV5-8 and TRBJ1-3; no firm D call. Germline CDR1 is SGHTS and CDR2 is YDEGEE. The V and J ends lost 2 bases and 7 bases respectively, with 1 base between them. The CDR3 contains 10 residues. The CDR3 nucleotides read TGTGCCAGCAGCTTTAACACCATATATTTT. Amino acids: CASSFNTIYF.

This chain joins TRBV12-3 or TRBV12-4 and TRBJ2-3; D uncertain. The CDR3 length is 11 residues. The V gene lost 6 bases and the J gene lost 3 bases, with 4 bases spanning the gap. In DNA, the CDR3 is TGTGCCAGCAGGATTACAGATACGCAGTATTTT. Amino acid sequence: CASRITDTQYF.